This TCR beta chain stems from a study of blood T cell repertoires in COVID-19. Study overall: The United States, Italy and Spain supplied acute and convalescent COVID-19 samples. The cDNA or gDNA used as material had been derived from T cells, B-cell-depleted T cells, or PBMCs.

Per the authors' pipeline: Scientists estimated how many nucleated cells there were by amplifying reference gene primers. Repertoires were generated with immunoSEQ multiplex PCR, while TCRdb's copy carries only in-frame clones and drops some. The V and J calls and clone size were taken over from that table, and D and trimming were inferred from the DNA. The repertoire holds 180,000 or so clones, 75% to 90% seen once, with around 7.5% in the top ten. Germline lookup yields CDR1 LNHDA and CDR2 SQIVND (reference sequence). The CDR3 is 12 amino acids. The V end was cut by 10 bases, the J end by 4 bases, with 11 bases between.

Sequencing input: peripheral blood. This clonotype originated in an older woman with acute or convalescent COVID-19. This chain connects TRBV19 to TRBJ1-3, with D unresolved. The DNA for the CDR3 is TGTGCCACCTCTCGAGGGGGAAACACCATATATTTT. It encodes CATSRGGNTIYF. Together with reference TRBV19 and TRBJ1-3, the CDR3 gives the full variable domain: DGGITQSPKYLFRKEGQNVTLSCEQNLNHDAMYWYRQDPGQGLRLIYYSQIVNDFQKGDIAEGYSVSREKKESFPLTVTSAQKNPTAFYLCATSRGGNTIYFGEGSWLTVV.